This note documents a single T cell receptor (beta chain) sequence. This specimen comes from a study of blood T cell repertoires in COVID-19. Study in general: Whether acute or convalescent, the COVID-19 samples came from the United States, Italy and Spain. PBMCs, B-cell-depleted T cells, or T cells were the source of the cDNA or gDNA that made up the material.

Original handling: Amplification with reference gene primers provided the estimates of nucleated cell counts. TCRdb's copy holds only in-frame clones and misses some; the assay was immunoSEQ multiplex PCR. The DNA gave D and trimming, while V, J and clone size come from that table. The table has fewer than 400,000 clones, 85% seen once. Trimming cost V 1 base and J 7 bases; bases outside gene matches: 4. CDR1 SGHRS and CDR2 YFSETQ come from the germline V gene. CDR3 length: 14 amino acids. This TCR was recovered from a woman in her late teens or twenties with acute or convalescent COVID-19. Sequencing was performed on peripheral blood. The rearrangement joins TRBV5-1 to TRBJ1-2, with 10 bases fitting TRBD1. The CDR3 loop is CASSLPGQGIGYTF. CDR3 DNA: TGCGCCAGCAGCTTGCCGGGACAGGGGATTGGCTACACCTTC.